The T cell receptor beta chain described here comes from a study of cytomegalovirus exposure and HLA in healthy donors. Study observations and caveats: Altogether, 150 to 200 TCR beta chains were recorded as cytomegalovirus-associated.

The CDR3 runs 16 residues. Germline V gives CDR1 SGDLS, CDR2 YYNGEE. V lost 0 bases and J lost 5; bases outside the gene matches: 10. This clone was seen only a few times. Its target is not known. The primer mix had 60 Vbeta and 13 Jbeta primers. Generated by immunoSEQ multiplex PCR, the TCRdb table keeps only in-frame clones and is missing some. The table has 90,000 to 100,000 clones, 74% seen once; the top ten hold around 1.8%. The sequence was obtained from a male donor in good health and CMV-seronegative. V is TRBV9 and J is TRBJ2-7; TRBD2 matches 8 bases. Material: PBMCs. In nucleotides, the CDR3 is TGTGCCAGCAGCGTAGCGGTGAGCGGGAGTATTCACGAGCAGTACTTC. Amino acid sequence: CASSVAVSGSIHEQYF.